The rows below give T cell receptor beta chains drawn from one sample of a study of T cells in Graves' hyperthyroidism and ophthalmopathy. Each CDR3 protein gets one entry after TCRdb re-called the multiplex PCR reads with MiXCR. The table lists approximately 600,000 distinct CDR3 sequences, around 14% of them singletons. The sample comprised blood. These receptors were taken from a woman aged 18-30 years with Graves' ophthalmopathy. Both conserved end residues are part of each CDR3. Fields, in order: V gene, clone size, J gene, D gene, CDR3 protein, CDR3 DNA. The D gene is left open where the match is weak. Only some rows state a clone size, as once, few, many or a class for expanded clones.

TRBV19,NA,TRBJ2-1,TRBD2,CASSIRGLSGVNEQFF,TGTGCCAGTAGTATTCGGGGACTATCCGGTGTGAATGAGCAGTTCTTC
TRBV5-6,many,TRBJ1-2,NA,CASSSRQGSNYGYTF,TGTGCCAGCAGCTCCCGACAAGGGTCGAACTATGGCTACACCTTC
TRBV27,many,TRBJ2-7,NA,CASSPLAGVHEQYF,TGTGCCAGCAGTCCACTTGCAGGGGTACACGAGCAGTACTTC
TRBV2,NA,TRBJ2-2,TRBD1,CASRTDRVRTGELLF,TGTGCCAGCAGAACCGACAGGGTTCGAACCGGGGAGCTGCTTTTT
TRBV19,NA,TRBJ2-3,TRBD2,CASSPRTSGRSTSSTDTQYF,TGTGCCAGTAGTCCTCGGACTAGCGGGAGGTCTACCTCTAGCACAGATACGCAGTATTTT
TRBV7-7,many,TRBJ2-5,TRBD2,CASSFRRLAGWETQYF,TGTGCTAGCAGCTTTCGAAGACTAGCGGGATGGGAGACCCAGTACTTC
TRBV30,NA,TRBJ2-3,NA,CAWSDRDTDTQYF,TGTGCCTGGAGTGACCGAGACACAGATACGCAGTATTTT
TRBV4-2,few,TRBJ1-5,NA,CASSQGEGSYQPQHF,TGTGCCAGCAGCCAAGGGGAGGGATCTTATCAGCCCCAGCATTTT
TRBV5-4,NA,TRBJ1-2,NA,CASSLTGLYYGYTF,TGTGCCAGCAGCTTGACAGGGTTGTACTATGGCTACACCTTC
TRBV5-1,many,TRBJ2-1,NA,CASSLIFDGKSHNEQFF,TGCGCCAGCAGCTTGATATTCGACGGGAAGTCCCACAATGAGCAGTTCTTC
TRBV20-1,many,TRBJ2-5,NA,CSASRGQGGETQYF,TGCAGTGCTAGTCGAGGTCAGGGGGGGGAGACCCAGTACTTC
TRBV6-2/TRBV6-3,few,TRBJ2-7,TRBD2,CANSYPPGLAGHPLSSYEQYF,TGTGCCAACAGTTACCCGCCGGGACTAGCGGGGCACCCTCTCAGCTCCTACGAGCAGTACTTC
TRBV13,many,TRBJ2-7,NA,CASSSGSSRGEQYF,TGTGCCAGCAGCTCGGGATCGTCCCGAGGCGAGCAGTACTTC
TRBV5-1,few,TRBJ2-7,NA,CASSLGAMMTGAYEQYF,TGCGCCAGCAGCTTGGGGGCCATGATGACAGGAGCCTACGAGCAGTACTTC
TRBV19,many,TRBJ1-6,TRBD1,CASSNAGGSSGSPLHF,TGTGCCAGTAGTAACGCAGGGGGAAGTTCTGGTTCACCCCTCCACTTT
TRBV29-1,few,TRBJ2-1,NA,CSVEAFLLGVAGYNEQFF,TGCAGCGTTGAAGCCTTCTTACTAGGGGTTGCTGGGTACAATGAGCAGTTCTTC